This is a list of T cell receptor beta chains from one sample in a study of cytomegalovirus exposure and HLA in healthy donors. Assay used: immunoSEQ multiplex PCR; TCRdb lists only in-frame clones, some missing. The sample gives about 160,000 clones, under 80% of which show up once; about 2.1% is in the top ten. Sequencing input: PBMCs. The receptor set was obtained from a female donor in good health and CMV-seronegative. CDR3s include the opening cysteine and the closing phenylalanine or tryptophan. The D gene is left open where the match is weak. Not every row has a clone size; where given, it reads once, few, many or a size class.

v_call: TRBV5-6
j_call: TRBJ2-2
d_call: -
clone_size: few
cdr3_nt: TGTGCCAGCAGCCGACGGGCGAACACCGGGGAGCTGTTTTTT
cdr3_aa: CASSRRANTGELFF

v_call: TRBV19
j_call: TRBJ2-1
d_call: -
clone_size: -
cdr3_nt: TGTGCCAGTAGTCCCCACGGGGCCTACAATGAGCAGTTCTTC
cdr3_aa: CASSPHGAYNEQFF

v_call: TRBV5-5
j_call: TRBJ2-3
d_call: -
clone_size: -
cdr3_nt: TGTGCCAGCAGCTTTAGCGATGGGCGGGCAGATACGCAGTATTTT
cdr3_aa: CASSFSDGRADTQYF

v_call: TRBV5-5
j_call: TRBJ2-5
d_call: -
clone_size: -
cdr3_nt: TGTGCCAGCAGCCCTACACCCGCGGGGGAGACCCAGTACTTC
cdr3_aa: CASSPTPAGETQYF

v_call: TRBV19
j_call: TRBJ2-1
d_call: TRBD2
clone_size: -
cdr3_nt: TGTGCCAGTAGTACCTCGTCGGGACTAGTCAACAATGAGCAGTTCTTC
cdr3_aa: CASSTSSGLVNNEQFF

v_call: TRBV5-1
j_call: TRBJ1-4
d_call: TRBD1
clone_size: -
cdr3_nt: TGCGCCAGCAGCTTGGGACAGGGTGGGGAAAAACTGTTTTTT
cdr3_aa: CASSLGQGGEKLFF

v_call: TRBV5-1
j_call: TRBJ2-5
d_call: TRBD2
clone_size: few
cdr3_nt: TGCGCCAGCACCGACGGGACTAGCGGACAAGAGACCCAGTACTTC
cdr3_aa: CASTDGTSGQETQYF

v_call: TRBV2
j_call: TRBJ2-3
d_call: -
clone_size: -
cdr3_nt: TGTGCCACCCTCTACTCACCACGGGGTACGCAGTATTTT
cdr3_aa: CATLYSPRGTQYF

v_call: TRBV5-1
j_call: TRBJ2-3
d_call: TRBD2
clone_size: -
cdr3_nt: TGCGCCAGCAGCGCGACTAGCGGGGGGGCTTGGGCAGATACGCAGTATTTT
cdr3_aa: CASSATSGGAWADTQYF

v_call: TRBV19
j_call: TRBJ1-5
d_call: -
clone_size: -
cdr3_nt: TGTGCCAGTAGTACAGGGCCTTATCAGCCCCAGCATTTT
cdr3_aa: CASSTGPYQPQHF

v_call: TRBV5-1
j_call: TRBJ2-5
d_call: TRBD1
clone_size: -
cdr3_nt: TGCGCCAGCAACTCGGGACAGGGGTTGGAGACCCAGTACTTC
cdr3_aa: CASNSGQGLETQYF

v_call: TRBV29-1
j_call: TRBJ2-6
d_call: -
clone_size: -
cdr3_nt: TGCAGCGTTGGAGTAGGACCTTCAGCGGTTGGGGCCAACGTCCTGACTTTC
cdr3_aa: CSVGVGPSAVGANVLTF

v_call: TRBV10-1
j_call: TRBJ1-4
d_call: -
clone_size: once
cdr3_nt: TGCGCCAGCAGTGGTCCGACTGAGGATGATGAAAAACTGTTTTTT
cdr3_aa: CASSGPTEDDEKLFF

v_call: TRBV6-6
j_call: TRBJ2-6
d_call: -
clone_size: once
cdr3_nt: TGTGCCAGCAGGGAGAGGGGGGCCAACGTCCTGACTTTC
cdr3_aa: CASRERGANVLTF

v_call: TRBV6-1
j_call: TRBJ2-5
d_call: -
clone_size: once
cdr3_nt: TGTGCCAGCAGCCCACAGAAACTAGAGACCCAGTACTTC
cdr3_aa: CASSPQKLETQYF

v_call: TRBV7-8
j_call: TRBJ2-7
d_call: TRBD1
clone_size: -
cdr3_nt: TGTGCCAGCAGCTCGATACCCAGGGGGCCCTACGAGCAGTACTTC
cdr3_aa: CASSSIPRGPYEQYF

v_call: TRBV10-1
j_call: TRBJ2-7
d_call: -
clone_size: few
cdr3_nt: TGCGCCAGCAGTGATGGGCACGAGCAGTACTTC
cdr3_aa: CASSDGHEQYF

v_call: TRBV19
j_call: TRBJ2-1
d_call: TRBD2
clone_size: -
cdr3_nt: TGTGCCAGTAGCAGCGCTAGCGGGAGTTCCTACAATGAGCAGTTCTTC
cdr3_aa: CASSSASGSSYNEQFF